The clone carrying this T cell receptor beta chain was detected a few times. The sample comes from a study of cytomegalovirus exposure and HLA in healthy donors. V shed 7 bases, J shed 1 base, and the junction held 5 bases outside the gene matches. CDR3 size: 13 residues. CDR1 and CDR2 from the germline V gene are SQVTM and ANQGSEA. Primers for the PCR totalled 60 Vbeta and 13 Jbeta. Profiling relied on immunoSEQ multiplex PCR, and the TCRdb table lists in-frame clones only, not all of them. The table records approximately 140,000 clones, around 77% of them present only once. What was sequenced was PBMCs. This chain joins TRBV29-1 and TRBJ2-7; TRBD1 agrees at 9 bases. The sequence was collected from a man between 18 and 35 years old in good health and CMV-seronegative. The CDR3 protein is CSAEDRGSYEQYF. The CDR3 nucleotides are TGCAGCGCCGAGGACAGGGGTTCCTACGAGCAGTACTTC.